This T cell receptor beta chain emerged from a study of metastatic and nonmetastatic thyroid tumors. Whole-study context: Across peripheral blood and tumor or nodule tissue samples taken from malignant and benign thyroid patients, the repertoires were compared with one another.

By proportion, this clone is medium-sized. TCRdb re-analyzed the PCR reads through MiXCR. This sample has about 16,000 clones, with roughly an eighth found just once. The germline CDR1 and CDR2 sequences are PRHDT and FYEKMQ (reference sequence). Between the trimmed V and J ends, which lost 0 bases and 5 bases, there was a span of 13 bases. CDR3 size: 15 residues. Among the patients, none had received any treatment before thyroid surgery. Sequenced: tumor tissue. The chain links TRBV13 to TRBJ1-2; unclear D gene. The clonotype comes from a female donor with papillary thyroid cancer or a benign thyroid nodule (not recorded which). Some clones in this sample may be carry-over from other donors' samples. The CDR3 loop reads CASSLGVTGGYGYTF. The CDR3 nucleotides are TGTGCCAGCAGCTTAGGGGTAACCGGAGGGTATGGCTACACCTTC.